This is a list of T cell receptor beta chains from one sample in a study of OX40 agonist ivuxolimab in advanced cancers. The assay was immunoSEQ multiplex PCR, and TCRdb's table has in-frame clones only and misses some. Of roughly 70,000 clones listed, 87% are singletons. This specimen consisted of CD4+ or CD8+ T cells sorted from blood, obtained in a trial of the OX40 agonist ivuxolimab. The receptors come from an adult with an advanced solid tumor such as melanoma, head and neck, liver or kidney cancer. Each CDR3 is given with its conserved first and last residue. Fields, in order: D gene, V gene, clone size, J gene, CDR3 DNA, CDR3 protein. The D gene is left open where the match is weak. Clone size is stated in some rows and not others, as once, few, many or a class when expanded.

>TRBD1|TRBV2|-|TRBJ1-2
TGTGCCAGCAGGGTCGGACAGGCTAACTATGGCTACACCTTC
CASRVGQANYGYTF
>TRBD2|TRBV5-1|-|TRBJ2-7
TGCGCCAGCAGCTCCCAGACTAGCGGGACTTACGAGCAGTACTTC
CASSSQTSGTYEQYF
>-|TRBV4-3|-|TRBJ1-2
TGCGCCAGCAGCCAAGTTGAGGCAAACTATGGCTACACCTTC
CASSQVEANYGYTF
>-|TRBV6-1|few|TRBJ1-1
TGTGCCAGCATCGTTTCCAGGTCAAACACTGAAGCTTTCTTT
CASIVSRSNTEAFF
>TRBD1|TRBV18|once|TRBJ2-5
TGTGCCAGCTCACCACCGGGACAGGGGAAAGGGGAGACCCAGTACTTC
CASSPPGQGKGETQYF
>-|TRBV7-9|-|TRBJ2-3
TGTGCCAGCAGTTCCGAGGCGAAGGACACAGATACGCAGTATTTT
CASSSEAKDTDTQYF
>-|TRBV13|-|TRBJ2-3
TGTGCCAGCAGCTTAGATCTGGACAGTGCTAGCACAGATACGCAGTATTTT
CASSLDLDSASTDTQYF
>-|TRBV14|-|TRBJ2-7
TGTGCCAGCAGCCGCCAGGATAGTGGGGCCTACGAGCAGTACTTC
CASSRQDSGAYEQYF
>-|TRBV6-6|once|TRBJ2-1
TGTGCCAGCAGCGCCACGGGGGACAACTACAATGAGCAGTTCTTC
CASSATGDNYNEQFF
>-|TRBV5-4|-|TRBJ1-2
TGTGCCAGCAGCACCCCGCGGAGTGCTAACTATGGCTACACCTTC
CASSTPRSANYGYTF
>-|TRBV28|few|TRBJ2-2
TGTGCCAGCAGTTCGATTACTGGGGAGCTGTTTTTT
CASSSITGELFF
>-|TRBV5-6|-|TRBJ1-5
TGTGCCAGCAGCTTGGCGTACAGCCCTTATCAGCCCCAGCATTTT
CASSLAYSPYQPQHF
>-|TRBV28|-|TRBJ1-2
TGTGCCAGCAGTACCTATAACTATGGCTACACCTTC
CASSTYNYGYTF
>-|TRBV7-2|-|TRBJ1-5
TGTGCCAGCAGCTTAGCGCCAGGGTTGAATCAGCCCCAGCATTTT
CASSLAPGLNQPQHF
>-|TRBV11-2|-|TRBJ1-1
TGTGCCAGCAGCTTAACAACAGTGGCTGAAGCTTTCTTT
CASSLTTVAEAFF
>TRBD1|TRBV7-3|-|TRBJ2-1
TGTGCCAGCAGCTCCCAGGGGGCGGACAATGAGCAGTTCTTC
CASSSQGADNEQFF
>-|TRBV19|-|TRBJ1-1
TGTGCTTACGTTGTAGATGTTAGAGCTTTCTTT
CAYVVDVRAFF
>-|TRBV18|once|TRBJ2-7
TGTGCCAGCTCACCAATCCGGACAGGTAGCGGCGAGCAGTACTTC
CASSPIRTGSGEQYF
>-|TRBV10-3|-|TRBJ2-1
TGTGCCATCAGTGAGTCTCAGGAAAATGAGCAGTTCTTC
CAISESQENEQFF
>TRBD1|TRBV19|-|TRBJ2-7
TGTGCCAGTAGTATACGGGCAGGGGGCGCGAAGGGCTACGAGCAGTACTTC
CASSIRAGGAKGYEQYF
>TRBD1|TRBV5-4|-|TRBJ1-2
TGTGCCTATTACACAGGGGCGCTATACAACTATGGCTACACCTTC
CAYYTGALYNYGYTF
>-|TRBV15|-|TRBJ1-1
TGTGCCACCAGCAGAGAAAGGACAAAGAACACTGAAGCTTTCTTT
CATSRERTKNTEAFF
>-|TRBV29-1|few|TRBJ1-1
TGCAGCGTTGCTGAGGGCACTATAGCTTTCTTT
CSVAEGTIAFF
>TRBD1|TRBV6-5|-|TRBJ1-1
TGTGCCAGCAGTCTCAGACAGGGAACGAACACTGAAGCTTTCTTT
CASSLRQGTNTEAFF
>-|TRBV30|-|TRBJ1-4
TGTGCCTGGACGGAGGGGTGGAATGAAAAACTGTTTTTT
CAWTEGWNEKLFF
>TRBD1|TRBV19|-|TRBJ1-1
TGTGCCAGTAGTATACAACAGGGGGCGGGGAACACTGAAGCTTTCTTT
CASSIQQGAGNTEAFF
>TRBD1|TRBV19|-|TRBJ1-4
TGTGCCAGTAAAGGCGCCTCGGGACAGGAACCCTTTGCAACTAATGAAAAACTGTTTTTT
CASKGASGQEPFATNEKLFF
>TRBD2|TRBV30|-|TRBJ2-7
TGTGCCTGGAGCGGGGGGAGAGATGGCTACGAGCAGTACTTC
CAWSGGRDGYEQYF
>-|TRBV27|-|TRBJ2-7
TGTGCCAGCAGACCGGATGATACAGTTTACGAGCAGTACTTC
CASRPDDTVYEQYF
>-|TRBV6-6|-|TRBJ2-7
TGTGCCAGCAGTCGAGACAACTACGAGCAGTACTTC
CASSRDNYEQYF
>-|TRBV6-5|-|TRBJ1-3
TGTGCCAGCAGAACGGACGGACGAAACACCATATATTTT
CASRTDGRNTIYF
>-|TRBV11-3|-|TRBJ2-3
TGTGCCAGCAGCGGGGGCGGAGGAGATACGCAGTATTTT
CASSGGGGDTQYF
>TRBD1|TRBV28|-|TRBJ1-4
TGTGCCAGCAGTTTACCACTACAGGGGGCGGATGAAAAACTGTTTTTT
CASSLPLQGADEKLFF
>-|TRBV29-1|-|TRBJ1-1
TGCAGCGTTGACCGCCAGGCGGGAGTAGCTTTCTTT
CSVDRQAGVAFF
>-|TRBV25-1|-|TRBJ1-3
TGTGCCAGCAGTGAATATAAAGGGGGAAACACCATATATTTT
CASSEYKGGNTIYF
>-|TRBV7-6|-|TRBJ2-5
TGTGCCAGCAGCCCTAAAACCTCCCAAGAGACCCAGTACTTC
CASSPKTSQETQYF
>-|TRBV18|-|TRBJ1-1
TGTGCCAGCTCACCGCGAGGAACACCTTTGAAGCTGAACACTGAAGCTTTCTTT
CASSPRGTPLKLNTEAFF
>-|TRBV28|-|TRBJ2-3
TGTGCCAGCAGGCGTAGCACAGATACGCAGTATTTT
CASRRSTDTQYF
>TRBD1|TRBV27|-|TRBJ2-6
TGTGCCAGCAGTAGGACGGGACAGCTCACTGGGGACTCTGGGGCCAACGTCCTGACTTTC
CASSRTGQLTGDSGANVLTF
>TRBD1|TRBV5-1|-|TRBJ2-5
TGCGCCAGCAGCTTTGTAGGGGGCTTAGAGACCCAGTACTTC
CASSFVGGLETQYF
>TRBD2|TRBV28|-|TRBJ2-3
TGTGCCAGCAGTTCGGGGAGGGGCACAGATACGCAGTATTTT
CASSSGRGTDTQYF
>TRBD2|TRBV7-2|-|TRBJ2-3
TGTGCCAGCAGCCACAGCTGGACTAGCGGGAGGTTCACAGATACGCAGTATTTT
CASSHSWTSGRFTDTQYF
>-|TRBV7-9|-|TRBJ2-5
TGTGCCAGCAGCTTAACACAGGGATGGCAAGAGACCCAGTACTTC
CASSLTQGWQETQYF
>-|TRBV28|-|TRBJ1-2
TGTGCCAGCAGTTTATCGGGTCTCGGGGGGGGCAGCGTAGTAAGAACTAACTATGGCTACACCTTC
CASSLSGLGGGSVVRTNYGYTF
>-|TRBV10-2|once|TRBJ2-2
TGCGCCAGCAGTCAGGATTCGAACACCGGGGAGCTGTTTTTT
CASSQDSNTGELFF
>TRBD1|TRBV27|-|TRBJ2-5
TGTGCCAGCCGTAAGGGACAGGGTGGAGAGACCCAGTACTTC
CASRKGQGGETQYF
>-|TRBV9|-|TRBJ2-2
TGTGCCAGCAGCGTAGGACAGGAGAAGACCGGGGAGCTGTTTTTT
CASSVGQEKTGELFF
>TRBD1|TRBV28|-|TRBJ2-7
TGTGCCAGCAGCCGGACAGGCATGTCCTACGAGCAGTACTTC
CASSRTGMSYEQYF
>-|TRBV7-3|-|TRBJ1-1
TGTGCCAGCAGCTTCGGGAGGCAGAACACTGAAGCTTTCTTT
CASSFGRQNTEAFF
>-|TRBV7-9|-|TRBJ1-2
TGTGCCAGCAGCTTAAGCGGGGATTTGTACACCTTC
CASSLSGDLYTF
>-|TRBV6-1|-|TRBJ1-3
TGTGCCAGCAGCCAGCAAGGACCTGGAAACACCATATATTTT
CASSQQGPGNTIYF
>-|TRBV7-6|-|TRBJ2-1
TGTGCCAGCGTACTGGGGCCCGGGACCTACAATGAGCAGTTCTTC
CASVLGPGTYNEQFF
>TRBD2|TRBV6-5|-|TRBJ2-1
TGTGCCACCATGGAGCGGGGGGGCTTTGAGCAGTTCTTC
CATMERGGFEQFF